This T cell receptor (beta chain) was documented in a study of T cells in Graves' hyperthyroidism and ophthalmopathy. The CDR3 extends over 16 amino acids. The ends were cut back, 4 bases at V and 0 bases at J, with 14 bases in the middle. The germline V gene has CDR1 SGHDT and CDR2 YYEEEE. This clonotype was observed at least ten times. RNA transcripts served as the template for amplifying TCR beta CDR3 regions. Researchers ran a first-round RT-PCR on the TCR CDR3 using the HTBI primer set. TCRdb re-called the multiplex PCR reads through MiXCR, storing one row per CDR3 protein. The sample gives a few hundred thousand distinct CDR3 sequences, approximately 20% of which show up once; around 43% is in the top ten. Approximately 10 ml of fresh peripheral blood supplied the PBMCs.

The TCR originated in a man aged 40-49 years with Graves' hyperthyroidism. The material sequenced was blood. The chain couples TRBV5-6 to TRBJ2-1; D is unresolved. The CDR3 region has the DNA TGTGCCAGCAGCACGACTCGCACGAGCTCCTACAATGAGCAGTTCTTC. It yields the protein CASSTTRTSSYNEQFF.